This TCR beta chain was sequenced during a study of PD-L1 blockade in urothelial cancer. Study in general: About 85% of the roughly 29 patients were men whose urothelial cancer was bladder-origin.

Spike-ins of synthetic TCR analog templates went into each PCR. Produced via immunoSEQ multiplex PCR; TCRdb's table is partial and in-frame only. The sample holds around 26,000 clones, 82% seen once. There are 18 residues in the CDR3. Per germline, CDR1 SGHNT and CDR2 YENEEA. V lost 6 bases, J lost 0 bases, and 23 bases lay in between. Time point here: peripheral blood 6 weeks after treatment start. The chain couples TRBV11-3 to TRBJ1-1; D is perhaps TRBD1 (6 bases). This sequence originates from a man in his sixties or seventies with urothelial cancer. Sequenced here: PBMCs, sampled around atezolizumab (anti-PD-L1) treatment. CDR3 sequence: CASRHRKYRGRVNTEAFF. The CDR3 DNA reads as TGTGCCAGCAGACATAGAAAATATAGGGGGAGGGTGAACACTGAAGCTTTCTTT.